This T cell receptor beta chain was profiled in a study of T cells after yellow fever vaccination. Overall study results and limits: Detected again after the booster were most primary-vaccination clones, at 96% CD4 and approximately 87% CD8.

This clonotype was observed a few times. Its target is not known. The TCR cDNA carried a universal primer site and UMIs from 5'RACE template switching. TCRdb used MiXCR to reprocess the 5' RACE reads, holding one entry per CDR3 protein. This sample yields some 320,000 distinct CDR3 sequences, of which about 8.7% are seen a single time; about a sixth belongs to the top ten. The CDR3 is 14 amino acids. V was shortened by 4 bases and J by 2 bases, with 11 bases between the two germline ends. The germline CDR1 and CDR2 sequences are ENHRY and SYGVKD. The clonotype comes from a man younger than 35 who received the YFV17D yellow fever vaccine. The rearrangement links TRBV10-3 to TRBJ1-1; the D is unclear. This sample comprised PBMCs, obtained on the day of the first yellow fever vaccination. The CDR3 is CAISASTGNTEAFF. CDR3 DNA sequence: TGTGCCATCAGTGCCTCGACTGGAAACACTGAAGCTTTCTTT.